The 16 T cell receptor beta chains below were found in one sample sequenced in a study of T cells in Graves' hyperthyroidism and ophthalmopathy. TCR beta CDR3 regions were amplified from RNA. The HTBI primer set served for first-round RT-PCR of the TCR CDR3. TCRdb passed the multiplex PCR reads through MiXCR, listing each CDR3 protein once. The sample gives about 200,000 distinct CDR3 sequences, roughly 18% of which show up once; roughly 53% is in the top ten. The material sequenced was blood. These receptors originate from a man in his forties or fifties with Graves' hyperthyroidism.

V usage is TRBV27 and J usage is TRBJ1-2; the match to TRBD1 covers 10 bases. CDR3 length: 13 residues. CDR1 MNHEY and CDR2 SMNVEV come from the germline V gene (reference sequence). The junction had 5 bases not matched to a gene; V was cut back by 6 bases and J by 7 bases. CDR3 sequence (DNA): TGTGCCAGCAGCCTGGACAGGGGGTGTGGCTACACCTTC. This codes for CASSLDRGCGYTF.

A few counts support this clonotype. The chain uses TRBV20-1 and TRBJ1-1; a possible D gene is TRBD1 (5 bases). Germline loops: CDR1 DFQATT, CDR2 SNEGSKA (reference sequence). V was shortened by 0 bases and J by 1 base, with 12 bases between the two germline ends. The CDR3 runs 15 residues. The CDR3 DNA is TGCAGTGCTAGAGATCCCCAGGGTTGGAACACTGAAGCTTTCTTT. Protein sequence: CSARDPQGWNTEAFF.

The gene calls are TRBV28 and TRBJ2-7, with D tentatively TRBD2 (6 bases). V lost 6 bases and J lost 0, with 15 bases in between. This CDR3 is 15 amino acids long. Per the germline V gene, CDR1 is MDHEN and CDR2 is SYDVKM. DNA for the CDR3: TGTGCCAGCAGAAGAGTAGCGGATAGCTCCTACGAGCAGTACTTC. Its translation: CASRRVADSSYEQYF.

About this clonotype: This may arise from a read error, as a much more abundant clone is one base away. The chain uses TRBV28 and TRBJ2-7; the D is unclear. Trimming cost V 2 bases and J 3 bases, with 11 bases left between them. The CDR3 sequence is 14 residues long. Germline V gives CDR1 MDHEN, CDR2 SYDVKM. For the CDR3, the DNA is TGTGCCAGCAGTTTAGGTGGTTTGGGCTACGAGCAGTACTTC. This translates into CASSLGGLGYEQYF.

The rearrangement uses TRBV6-9 and TRBJ2-5; either TRBD1 or TRBD2 may fit D (6 bases each). This CDR3 region has 15 residues. From germline, CDR1 is MNHGY and CDR2 SVAAGI. V dropped 3 bases and J dropped 9 bases, with 20 bases sitting between them. The CDR3 loop reads CASSYRTRGLRAQYF. The CDR3 DNA is TGTGCCAGCAGTTACAGGACACGGGGGCTTCGGGCCCAGTACTTC.

The gene calls are TRBV28 and TRBJ2-5, with TRBD2 identical over 15 bases. Trimming removed 8 bases from V and 5 bases from J; junction bases left unmatched: 9. CDR1 and CDR2 from the germline V gene are MDHEN and SYDVKM. CDR3 length: 16 amino acids. The CDR3 DNA follows: TGTGCCAGCCGAATGGGGACTAGCGGGAGGCAGGAGACCCAGTACTTC. Protein product: CASRMGTSGRQETQYF. Supplemented by reference TRBV28 and TRBJ2-5, the full variable domain reads DVKVTQSSRYLVKRTGEKVFLECVQDMDHENMFWYRQDPGLGLRLIYFSYDVKMKEKGDIPEGYSVSREKKERFSLILESASTNQTSMYLCASRMGTSGRQETQYFGPGTRLLVL.

The table lists this clonotype with many counts. The J gene is TRBJ2-3, the V gene TRBV5-1; unclear D gene. This CDR3 has 15 amino acids. Germline V gives CDR1 SGHRS, CDR2 YFSETQ. Trimming left V 7 bases short and J 3 bases short, with 18 bases between. The CDR3 loop is CASWPQGLRTDTQYF. The CDR3 bases are TGCGCCAGCTGGCCCCAAGGATTGAGAACAGATACGCAGTATTTT.

This clonotype was picked up a small number of times. This chain uses TRBV29-1 with TRBJ2-3, with D unclear. The CDR3 sequence is 12 residues long. Trimming cost V 1 base and J 5 bases, with 7 bases left between them. Germline values: CDR1 SQVTM, CDR2 ANQGSEA. The CDR3 region is CSVEAPGDTQYF. CDR3 in DNA: TGCAGCGTTGAAGCTCCAGGAGATACGCAGTATTTT.

This chain links TRBV29-1 with TRBJ2-7; 7 bases map to TRBD2. The CDR3 spans 11 residues. Germline CDR1 reads SQVTM; CDR2 reads ANQGSEA. The V gene end was trimmed by 3 bases and the J gene end by 4 bases; junction bases not matched to a gene: 0. The CDR3 nucleotides are TGCAGCGTTGACGGGGGGTACGAGCAGTACTTC. Translated, it gives CSVDGGYEQYF.

This clonotype was seen a handful of times. This chain links TRBV20-1 with TRBJ2-3; D not resolved. V was clipped by 0 bases and J by 4 bases, with 14 bases between them. This CDR3 has 15 amino acids. The germline gives CDR1 DFQATT, CDR2 SNEGSKA (reference sequence). In DNA, the CDR3 is TGCAGTGCTAGAGAGGCCGTGGTGCTTGCAGATACGCAGTATTTT. Protein product: CSAREAVVLADTQYF.

As for this clonotype: Since a much larger clone is just one base distant, this may be a read error. The CDR3 loop is CASSDRGWSSYEQYF. DNA for the CDR3: TGTGCCAGCAGCGACCGGGGCTGGAGCTCCTACGAGCAGTACTTC. The chain recombines TRBV27 with TRBJ2-7; D possibly matches TRBD1 or TRBD2 (5 bases each). Germline CDR1 MNHEY, CDR2 SMNVEV (reference sequence). This CDR3 is built from 15 residues. Between the trimmed V and J ends, which lost 6 bases and 0 bases, there was a span of 15 bases.

Regarding this clonotype: This may come from a read error, since a much larger clone is one base off. Because the CDR3 is missing its conserved closing phenylalanine or tryptophan, this is likely a read error. The genes are TRBV13 and TRBJ2-3; D remains unclear. The germline V gene has CDR1 PRHDT and CDR2 FYEKMQ (reference sequence). There are 12 residues in the CDR3. V lost 8 bases to trimming and J lost 5 bases, with 11 bases between them. The CDR3 nucleotides read TGTGCCAGCTCCCGGTGGGGAGATACGCAGTATTCT. It yields the protein CASSRWGDTQYS.

Note on this clonotype: A much more abundant neighbour one base away suggests this may be a read error. The chain carries TRBV3-1 and TRBJ2-3, with a possible D match to TRBD2 (6 bases). Germline V gene sequence: CDR1 LGHDT, CDR2 YNNKEL (reference sequence). The CDR3 is made up of 15 amino acids. The CDR3 region is CASSTWTNQADTRYF. CDR3 DNA sequence: TGTGCCAGCAGCACCTGGACTAACCAGGCAGATACGCGGTATTTT.

This clonotype was detected many times. The V call is TRBV5-5, the J call TRBJ2-5; D tentatively fits TRBD1 or TRBD2 (6 bases each). The V gene lost 4 bases and the J gene lost 0 bases, with 10 bases spanning the gap. Germline V gives CDR1 SGHKS, CDR2 YYEKEE (reference sequence). This CDR3 has 14 amino acids. The CDR3 spells CASSRRGDQETQYF. CDR3 sequence (DNA): TGTGCCAGCAGCCGGAGGGGGGACCAAGAGACCCAGTACTTC.

In this sample, this clonotype turned up many times. V is TRBV3-1 and J is TRBJ2-7; the match to TRBD2 covers 9 bases. The CDR3 is 15 residues long. CDR1 is LGHDT and CDR2 is YNNKEL in the germline V gene (reference sequence). Unmatched junction bases numbered 4, after V lost 0 bases and J lost 4 bases. This CDR3 reads CASSQEGLAGYEQYF. Written as DNA, the CDR3 is TGTGCCAGCAGCCAAGAAGGTCTAGCGGGGTACGAGCAGTACTTC.

This clonotype was observed many times. The chain employs TRBV12-3 or TRBV12-4 and TRBJ2-1, with TRBD1 matching 9 bases. The CDR3 has 15 residues. The V and J ends lost 6 bases and 7 bases, in that order; junction bases with no gene match: 10. The CDR3 DNA reads TGTGCCAGCAGGGCCGGGACAGGGCGGGTAAATGAGCAGTTCTTC. Its protein is CASRAGTGRVNEQFF.